This entry is about one T cell receptor (beta chain). Its antigen is not known. The data derive from a study of cytomegalovirus exposure and HLA in healthy donors. Study-level findings and limits: Analysis was performed later, and it showed HLA-associated TCR beta chains to be more clonally expanded than equally common others. Specificity for CMV antigens was confirmed in vitro for a few of the CMV-associated chains. When presence/absence was analysed, sequencing depth was taken to be roughly uniform across donors.

The CDR3 is made up of 16 amino acids. The germline gives CDR1 SGDLS, CDR2 YYNGEE. V gave up 3 bases and J gave up 6 bases; unmatched junction bases: 3. PCR amplification relied on 60 Vbeta primers (plus 13 Jbeta primers). The assay was immunoSEQ multiplex PCR, and TCRdb's table has in-frame clones only and misses some. The data hold more than 130,000 clones, with over 75% observed a single time. Sequences were obtained from PBMCs. The V and J genes are TRBV9 and TRBJ2-4; 16 bases align to TRBD2. This TCR was sampled from a man aged 25 to 40 in good health and CMV-seronegative. CDR3 sequence (DNA): TGTGCCAGCAGCGGGGGACTAGCGGGGGGGGTAAACATTCAGTACTTC. This encodes CASSGGLAGGVNIQYF.